These 28 T cell receptor beta chains originate from one sample sequenced in a study of shared clonotypes between healthy human individuals. TCRdb's table, derived via immunoSEQ multiplex PCR, lists solely in-frame clones and lacks some. The data hold approximately 720,000 clones, with 60% to 80% observed a single time. Material: memory CD4+ T cells sorted from blood. Noted subset: CD45RA-negative fraction. The receptors were gathered from a young woman in good health.

To note about this clone: Other DNA sequences in this specimen translate into the identical CDR3. This chain joins TRBV18 and TRBJ1-1; 9 positions match TRBD1. Looked up from germline, CDR1 is KGHSH and CDR2 is LQKENI. Losses at the gene ends were 6 bases for V and 2 bases for J; bases not matched to a gene: 4. CDR3 length: 14 residues. CDR3: CASSLTGGNTEAFF. CDR3 nucleotide sequence: TGTGCCAGCTCCCTAACAGGGGGCAACACTGAAGCTTTCTTT.

Of note for this clone: Other DNA sequences in this specimen translate into the identical CDR3. V gene TRBV5-1 combines with J gene TRBJ2-7; TRBD2 matches at 8 bases. The germline V gene encodes CDR1 SGHRS and CDR2 YFSETQ. Trimming removed 2 bases from V and 1 base from J; junction bases left unmatched: 5. The CDR3 covers 15 residues. This CDR3 reads CASSLGTSGSYEQYF. CDR3 in DNA: TGCGCCAGCAGCTTAGGTACTAGCGGTTCCTACGAGCAGTACTTC.

This clone was observed a handful of times. Other DNA sequences in the sample encode the same CDR3. V gene TRBV29-1 combines with J gene TRBJ1-4, with 8 bases aligning to TRBD1. The CDR3 has 12 amino acids. With 6 bases clipped from V and 7 bases from J, the junction kept 4 bases outside the gene matches. Germline assignment: CDR1 SQVTM and CDR2 ANQGSEA. CDR3 coding DNA: TGCAGCGTCCAGGGGGCAGGTGAAAAACTGTTTTTT. Protein: CSVQGAGEKLFF.

The chain couples TRBV5-8 to TRBJ2-7, with D unclear. Looked up from germline, CDR1 is SGHTS and CDR2 is YDEGEE. The CDR3 runs 13 residues. Deletions cut 0 bases from V and 5 bases from J, with 9 bases between. The CDR3 DNA reads TGTGCCAGCAGCTTGGCGTCTTTAAACGAGCAGTACTTC. As protein: CASSLASLNEQYF.

The chain uses TRBV28 and TRBJ2-7, with 10 positions matching TRBD1. Germline V gives CDR1 MDHEN, CDR2 SYDVKM. CDR3 length: 14 residues. Trimming took 6 bases from V and 5 from J; bases not matched to a gene: 7. In DNA, the CDR3 is TGTGCCAGCAGACCCGGGACAGGGGCCGACGAGCAGTACTTC. As protein: CASRPGTGADEQYF.

This clone was detected a few times. The chain combines TRBV6-5 with TRBJ2-6; D unclear. The CDR3 is 15 residues long. The V end was cut by 6 bases, the J end by 4 bases, with 13 bases between. Germline V gives CDR1 MNHEY, CDR2 SVGAGI. This chain's CDR3 is CASSPPNRGANVLTF. In nucleotides, the CDR3 is TGTGCCAGCAGCCCTCCAAATAGGGGGGCCAACGTCCTGACTTTC.

This clone was counted a few times. This sequence joins TRBV19 and TRBJ1-5; D not certain. Germline CDR1 reads LNHDA; CDR2 reads SQIVND (reference sequence). Deletions cut 1 base from V and 2 bases from J, with 12 bases between. The CDR3 runs 16 residues. The CDR3 loop is CASSIVRGLGNQPQHF. CDR3 nucleotide sequence: TGTGCCAGTAGTATAGTAAGAGGGTTGGGCAATCAGCCCCAGCATTTT.

A single count supports this clone. The chain has TRBV27 and TRBJ1-5, with D possibly being TRBD1 (6 bases). This CDR3 spans 18 amino acids. CDR1 is MNHEY, CDR2 SMNVEV, per germline (reference sequence). V was pared by 6 bases and J by 3 bases, with 24 bases between. The CDR3 spells CASSTQGGAGLYNQPQHF. DNA of the CDR3: TGTGCCAGCAGCACTCAAGGGGGGGCCGGTTTATACAATCAGCCCCAGCATTTT.

This chain connects TRBV7-2 to TRBJ2-7, with D maybe TRBD1 (6 bases). The germline V gene has CDR1 SGHTA and CDR2 FQGNSA. This CDR3 has 15 residues. V was trimmed by 4 bases and J by 6 bases, leaving 19 bases between them. Written as DNA, the CDR3 is TGTGCCAGCAGCTCCGGAGCAGGGGCGCGCGGCGAGCAGTACTTC. Its translation is CASSSGAGARGEQYF.

This clone was detected once. This sequence joins TRBV6-5 and TRBJ2-7; D is perhaps TRBD1 (5 bases). The V end lost 2 bases, the J end lost 2 bases, and 16 bases lay between the germline ends. In germline, CDR1 is MNHEY, CDR2 SVGAGI. This CDR3 region has 16 residues. CDR3 in amino acids: CASSYGSRGAAYEQYF. CDR3 coding DNA: TGTGCCAGCAGTTACGGTAGTCGTGGGGCGGCCTACGAGCAGTACTTC.

This clone has just a few counts. The CDR3 bases are TGTGCCAGCAGCTTACCCCAGGGCAGGGTGAACGAGCAGTACTTC. This encodes CASSLPQGRVNEQYF. J is TRBJ2-7 and V is TRBV11-1; TRBD1 might be the D (5 bases). Germline V gene lookup returns CDR1 SGHAT and CDR2 FQDESV (reference sequence). This CDR3 spans 15 amino acids. With 2 bases removed from V and 5 bases from J, the gap between germline ends came to 16 bases.

The chain couples TRBV4-2 to TRBJ2-1, with 10 bases lining up with TRBD2. CDR3 size: 17 residues. CDR1 and CDR2 (germline): LGHNA, YNFKEQ. The J segment lost 5 bases and the V segment lost 5 bases, leaving 12 bases of the junction unmatched. The CDR3 DNA follows: TGTGCCAGCAGCTCCTCCGGGGGACTAGCGTTCCACAATGAGCAGTTCTTC. Its protein is CASSSSGGLAFHNEQFF.

The chain has TRBV2 and TRBJ1-1, with D tentatively TRBD1 (5 bases). The CDR3 contains 13 residues. CDR1 is SNHLY, CDR2 FYNNEI, per germline. V lost 7 bases and J 3 bases, leaving 12 bases between the germline ends. CDR3: CASTRRGDTEAFF. The CDR3 nucleotides read TGTGCCAGCACTCGACGAGGGGACACTGAAGCTTTCTTT.

The J gene is TRBJ1-1, the V gene TRBV18, with D possibly matching TRBD1 (6 bases). V dropped 4 bases and J dropped 4 bases, with 16 bases sitting between them. Per germline, CDR1 KGHSH and CDR2 LQKENI. The CDR3 is 15 residues long. CDR3 region: CASSLHRVESTEAFF. CDR3 DNA sequence: TGTGCCAGCTCACTTCACAGGGTCGAGAGCACTGAAGCTTTCTTT. The full variable domain, in which reference TRBV18 and TRBJ1-1 provide the parts outside the CDR3, is NAGVMQNPRHLVRRRGQEARLRCSPMKGHSHVYWYRQLPEEGLKFMVYLQKENIIDESGMPKERFSAEFPKEGPSILRIQQVVRGDSAAYFCASSLHRVESTEAFFGQGTRLTVV.

The J gene is TRBJ1-2, the V gene TRBV28; tentatively, D is TRBD1 (5 bases). The CDR3 loop spans 11 amino acids. With 10 bases removed from V and 3 bases from J, the gap between germline ends came to 9 bases. Per the germline V gene, CDR1 is MDHEN and CDR2 is SYDVKM. For the CDR3, the DNA is TGTGCCATCACAGGCGACTATGGCTACACCTTC. Translating gives CAITGDYGYTF.

The rearrangement joins TRBV15 to TRBJ1-1; TRBD1 is a possible D gene (5 bases). The CDR3 loop spans 11 amino acids. V was pared by 1 base and J by 11 bases, with 8 bases between. Germline-derived CDR1 and CDR2 are LNHNV and YYDKDF (reference sequence). The CDR3 sequence: CATSRGTQAFF. The CDR3 DNA reads TGTGCCACCAGCAGAGGGACACAGGCTTTCTTT.

This clone has just a few counts. The rearrangement uses TRBV30 and TRBJ1-2; unclear D gene. The CDR3 runs to 13 residues. In germline, CDR1 is GTSNPN, CDR2 SVGIG (reference sequence). Trimming took off 5 bases at V and 4 bases at J, with 14 bases between the two ends. CDR3 amino acids: CAWGQYHFYGYTF. The CDR3 bases are TGTGCCTGGGGCCAATACCACTTCTATGGCTACACCTTC.

V and J are TRBV6-6 and TRBJ2-7; possibly TRBD2 for D (5 bases). Trimming cost V 0 bases and J 5 bases, with 14 bases left between them. The CDR3 contains 15 residues. Germline V lookup: CDR1 MNHNY, CDR2 SVGAGI (reference sequence). CDR3 region: CASSYSNQFGDEQYF. The DNA for the CDR3 is TGTGCCAGCAGTTACTCGAACCAGTTCGGGGACGAGCAGTACTTC.

The genes are TRBV6-5 and TRBJ1-1; D gene ambiguous. V was clipped by 2 bases and J by 3 bases, with 10 bases between them. This CDR3 region has 14 residues. Germline assignment: CDR1 MNHEY and CDR2 SVGAGI. The CDR3 nucleotides are TGTGCCAGCAGTTACGAGTTATCGGACACTGAAGCTTTCTTT. Its protein product is CASSYELSDTEAFF.

The CDR3 bases are TGTGCCAGTCTTTCGTCCAATGAGCAGTTCTTC. Amino acid sequence: CASLSSNEQFF. The rearrangement uses TRBV25-1 and TRBJ2-1; D gene unclear. Trimming left V 9 bases short and J 6 bases short, with 9 bases between. Germline loops: CDR1 MGHDK, CDR2 SYGVNS. The CDR3 spans 11 residues.

J is TRBJ1-1 and V is TRBV7-2; D unresolved. Germline CDR1 SGHTA, CDR2 FQGNSA. This CDR3 is built from 13 residues. V lost 1 base and J 4 bases, leaving 7 bases between the germline ends. The CDR3 nucleotides read TGTGCCAGCAGCTTAGTTTCGAGCACTGAAGCTTTCTTT. This sequence encodes CASSLVSSTEAFF.

Worth noting for this clone: At the DNA level, this CDR3 is encoded by other sequences in the same sample as well. This rearrangement joins TRBV19 to TRBJ2-7, with TRBD2 matching 14 bases. Unmatched junction bases numbered 2, after V lost 4 bases and J lost 3 bases. This CDR3 region has 15 residues. The germline gives CDR1 LNHDA, CDR2 SQIVND (reference sequence). The CDR3 loop reads CASSSGTSGSYEQYF. Written as DNA, the CDR3 is TGTGCCAGTAGTAGCGGGACTAGCGGGAGCTACGAGCAGTACTTC.

The V gene is TRBV5-4, the J gene TRBJ2-3; tentatively, D is TRBD1 (6 bases). Per germline, CDR1 SGHNT and CDR2 YYREEE (reference sequence). Between the trimmed V and J ends, which lost 5 bases and 0 bases, there was a span of 10 bases. The CDR3 length is 14 residues. The CDR3 DNA sequence: TGTGCCAGCAGGGGCGGACAGAGCACAGATACGCAGTATTTT. Amino acids: CASRGGQSTDTQYF.

This chain connects TRBV11-2 to TRBJ2-7; possible D gene TRBD2, 6 bases. With 4 bases removed from V and 0 bases from J, the gap between germline ends came to 13 bases. The CDR3 loop spans 15 amino acids. Germline CDR1 and CDR2: SGHAT and FQNNGV. The CDR3 region is CASSSRGGSSYEQYF. The CDR3 DNA follows: TGTGCCAGCAGCTCCCGTGGGGGGAGCTCCTACGAGCAGTACTTC.

V is TRBV2 and J is TRBJ1-4, with a tentative D call TRBD1 (5 bases). From germline, CDR1 is SNHLY and CDR2 FYNNEI. The CDR3 length is 12 residues. Trimming took 4 bases from V and 7 from J, leaving 7 bases between them. DNA of the CDR3: TGTGCCAGCAGTGCTGGGGCTGAAAAACTGTTTTTT. Translated: CASSAGAEKLFF.

This chain connects TRBV9 to TRBJ2-1, with TRBD1 matching over 7 bases. Germline trimming cut 4 bases from V and 6 bases from J; bases unmatched to any gene: 7. The CDR3 has 14 residues. The germline CDR1 and CDR2 sequences are SGDLS and YYNGEE. The CDR3 spells CASSLGGATNEQFF. The CDR3, as DNA: TGTGCCAGCAGCCTAGGGGGCGCGACCAATGAGCAGTTCTTC.

The chain couples TRBV19 to TRBJ2-1, with D perhaps matching TRBD2 (6 bases). Germline CDR1 and CDR2: LNHDA and SQIVND (reference sequence). Trimming removed 5 bases at V and 1 base at J, with 9 bases between. The CDR3 is made up of 14 amino acids. Here the CDR3 reads CASSSGTSYNEQFF. For the CDR3, the DNA is TGTGCCAGTAGTTCTGGGACTTCCTACAATGAGCAGTTCTTC. The full variable domain, rest sourced from reference TRBV19 and TRBJ2-1, is DGGITQSPKYLFRKEGQNVTLSCEQNLNHDAMYWYRQDPGQGLRLIYYSQIVNDFQKGDIAEGYSVSREKKESFPLTVTSAQKNPTAFYLCASSSGTSYNEQFFGPGTRLTVL.

This chain connects TRBV6-1 to TRBJ1-1; 7 bases are shared with TRBD1. The germline V gene encodes CDR1 MNHNS and CDR2 SASEGT. This CDR3 contains 13 residues. V shed 5 bases and J 7 bases; nucleotides not matched to a gene: 7. The CDR3 DNA sequence: TGTGCCAGCAGTATCAGGGGGGGTATTGAAGCTTTCTTT. Encoded protein: CASSIRGGIEAFF.